The 5 T cell receptor beta chains below all came from one sample that was sequenced in a study of shared clonotypes between healthy human individuals. The assay was immunoSEQ multiplex PCR, and TCRdb's table has in-frame clones only and misses some. The sample holds about a million clones, around 77% seen once. The sequencing input was memory CD4+ T cells from PBMCs. Indicated subset: CD45RA-negative fraction. These receptors were obtained from a man aged 18 to 30 in good health. Some clones in this sample may be carry-over from other donors' samples.

This clone appeared once. The chain joins TRBV2 to TRBJ2-4, with unresolved D. There are 13 residues in the CDR3. V was cut by 3 bases and J by 4 bases, with 7 bases left in between. Germline V CDR1 and CDR2: SNHLY, FYNNEI. The CDR3 region is CASSDRTKNIQYF. The DNA for the CDR3 is TGTGCCAGCAGTGACAGAACGAAAAACATTCAGTACTTC.

V gene TRBV5-1 combines with J gene TRBJ1-4, with D hard to call. Looked up from germline, CDR1 is SGHRS and CDR2 is YFSETQ. The V end was cut by 0 bases, the J end by 5 bases, with 5 bases between. The length of the CDR3 is 13 residues. The chain's CDR3 is CASSLGGNEKLFF. The CDR3 region has the DNA TGCGCCAGCAGCTTGGGGGGAAATGAAAAACTGTTTTTT.

Here the CDR3 reads CASLNTGTTEAFF. The CDR3 DNA sequence: TGTGCCAGCCTTAACACAGGGACCACTGAAGCTTTCTTT. The chain couples TRBV28 to TRBJ1-1; a possible D gene is TRBD1 (6 bases). Germline V gene sequence: CDR1 MDHEN, CDR2 SYDVKM. V was clipped by 8 bases and J by 4 bases, with 14 bases between them. This CDR3 is 13 amino acids long.

The chain couples TRBV11-2 to TRBJ2-3; 8 bases align to TRBD2. Germline V gene sequence: CDR1 SGHAT, CDR2 FQNNGV. CDR3 size: 15 residues. J gave up 4 bases and V 6 bases, and 9 bases lay outside the gene matches. DNA of the CDR3: TGTGCCAGCAGGCCCGGAGCGGGAGTGGCAGATACGCAGTATTTT. Translation gives CASRPGAGVADTQYF.

This clone was observed a handful of times. The chain is built from TRBV7-2 and TRBJ1-2; 7 bases line up with TRBD1. CDR3 length: 15 amino acids. Germline assignment: CDR1 SGHTA and CDR2 FQGNSA. The trim removed 2 bases at V and 7 bases at J, leaving 10 bases unmatched. CDR3 DNA sequence: TGTGCCAGCAGCTTAAACGACAGGGCGACGGGTGGCTACACCTTC. This codes for CASSLNDRATGGYTF.